The 14 T cell receptor beta chains below were found in one sample sequenced in a study of glioma-infiltrating T cells after dendritic cell vaccination. The table came from immunoSEQ multiplex PCR; TCRdb's copy has only in-frame clones and leaves some out. The sample holds under 130,000 clones, approximately 80% seen once. This specimen consisted of blood, obtained before dendritic cell vaccination. All receptors derive from a human donor with glioblastoma.

This clone turned up a few times. V usage is TRBV6-1 and J usage is TRBJ2-7; tentative D call: TRBD1 (5 bases). CDR3 length equals 15 residues. Germline V lookup: CDR1 MNHNS, CDR2 SASEGT. The V end was cut by 4 bases, the J end by 0 bases, with 13 bases between. The CDR3 loop reads CASSAGRGSSYEQYF. CDR3 DNA: TGTGCCAGCAGTGCCGGTAGGGGCAGCTCCTACGAGCAGTACTTC.

The chain has TRBV7-2 and TRBJ1-3; D is unresolved. CDR1 SGHTA and CDR2 FQGNSA come from the germline V gene. Trimming shortened V by 5 bases and J by 3 bases, and 8 bases separated the two germline ends. This CDR3 spans 13 amino acids. The CDR3 spells CASSRGSGNTIYF. CDR3 bases: TGTGCCAGCAGCCGAGGGAGTGGAAACACCATATATTTT.

The V gene is TRBV7-3, the J gene TRBJ1-1; maybe TRBD1 (5 bases). CDR1 is SGHTA, CDR2 FQGTGA, per germline. Trimming pared 4 bases from V and 4 bases from J, leaving 13 bases between. CDR3 length: 14 residues. DNA of the CDR3: TGTGCCAGCAGCTCTGGTGGGGGGTTCACTGAAGCTTTCTTT. Its translation: CASSSGGGFTEAFF.

The CDR3 DNA sequence: TGTGCCAGCATGGAAAACAGGAACTATGGCTACACCTTC. Translation: CASMENRNYGYTF. V is TRBV6-5 and J is TRBJ1-2; a possible D gene is TRBD1 (5 bases). The germline V gene encodes CDR1 MNHEY and CDR2 SVGAGI. The CDR3 contains 13 residues. The V end was cut by 7 bases, the J end by 2 bases, with 11 bases between.

This clone was picked up one time. V and J are TRBV30 and TRBJ2-2; D is perhaps TRBD1 (5 bases). Germline V lookup: CDR1 GTSNPN, CDR2 SVGIG (reference sequence). The CDR3 is 11 residues long. Trimming left V 2 bases short and J 7 bases short, with 5 bases between. The CDR3 sequence is CAWSTGGELFF. The DNA for the CDR3 is TGTGCCTGGAGTACAGGCGGGGAGCTGTTTTTT.

The gene calls are TRBV2 and TRBJ2-5; TRBD2 is a possible D gene (6 bases). The ends were cut back, 8 bases at V and 1 base at J, with 14 bases in the middle. Germline CDR1 reads SNHLY; CDR2 reads FYNNEI. CDR3 length: 14 amino acids. CDR3 bases: TGTGCCAGCGCCATCCGGGACTTCCAAGAGACCCAGTACTTC. Its translation: CASAIRDFQETQYF.

V and J are TRBV19 and TRBJ2-7; D gene ambiguous. V lost 6 bases and J lost 7, with 10 bases in between. Per the germline V gene, CDR1 is LNHDA and CDR2 is SQIVND (reference sequence). The CDR3 extends over 11 amino acids. The CDR3 region has the DNA TGTGCCAGTAGCTCGCCCGGGGAGCAGTACTTC. Translating it yields CASSSPGEQYF.

The rearrangement links TRBV10-3 to TRBJ2-5; D perhaps matches TRBD2 (6 bases). Germline-derived CDR1 and CDR2 are ENHRY and SYGVKD. The CDR3 totals 16 residues. Trimming pared 10 bases from V and 1 base from J, leaving 22 bases between. The DNA for the CDR3 is TGTGCCAGCATGGGGGGACCTCAATTGGGCCAAGAGACCCAGTACTTC. This gives the protein CASMGGPQLGQETQYF.

The chain joins TRBV6-5 to TRBJ2-2; D remains ambiguous. CDR3 size: 13 residues. With 7 bases removed from V and 1 base from J, the gap between germline ends came to 7 bases. Germline CDR1 reads MNHEY; CDR2 reads SVGAGI. CDR3 sequence reads: CASKLMNTGELFF. CDR3 nucleotides: TGTGCCAGCAAGCTAATGAACACCGGGGAGCTGTTTTTT.

This clone was found once. The chain combines TRBV7-8 with TRBJ1-2; no firm D call. The CDR3 is 14 amino acids. Deletions cut 1 base from V and 5 bases from J, with 11 bases between. The germline gives CDR1 SGHVS, CDR2 FQNEAQ. CDR3 DNA sequence: TGTGCCAGCAGCTTAGAGGGCAGGACTTATGGCTACACCTTC. Its protein product is CASSLEGRTYGYTF. The full variable domain, completed using reference TRBV7-8 and TRBJ1-2, is GAGVSQSPRYKVAKRGQDVALRCDPISGHVSLFWYQQALGQGPEFLTYFQNEAQLDKSGLPSDRFFAERPEGSVSTLKIQRTQQEDSAVYLCASSLEGRTYGYTFGSGTRLTVV.

The rearrangement joins TRBV6-5 to TRBJ1-2; D uncertain. The CDR3 covers 14 residues. V was shortened by 4 bases and J by 4 bases, with 13 bases between the two germline ends. Germline V lookup: CDR1 MNHEY, CDR2 SVGAGI. The CDR3 region has the DNA TGTGCCAGCAGTTCCGCCGGGATTTCCTATGGCTACACCTTC. Translated: CASSSAGISYGYTF.

CDR3 loop: CASSSRVGQPQHF. The CDR3 nucleotides read TGTGCCAGCAGCTCCAGGGTAGGTCAGCCCCAGCATTTT. This chain connects TRBV7-2 to TRBJ1-5; possible D gene TRBD1, 5 bases. Trimming pared 4 bases from V and 6 bases from J, leaving 10 bases between. Germline CDR1 and CDR2: SGHTA and FQGNSA. CDR3 length equals 13 residues.

J is TRBJ2-1 and V is TRBV5-6, with TRBD1 matching over 10 bases. The CDR3 extends over 15 amino acids. Germline CDR1 SGHDT, CDR2 YYEEEE. V shed 4 bases and J 9 bases; nucleotides not matched to a gene: 10. The CDR3 is CASSLRTGGRGEQFF. The CDR3 region has the DNA TGTGCCAGCAGCCTACGGACAGGGGGGCGGGGTGAGCAGTTCTTC. Together with reference TRBV5-6 and TRBJ2-1, the CDR3 gives the full variable domain: DAGVTQSPTHLIKTRGQQVTLRCSPKSGHDTVSWYQQALGQGPQFIFQYYEEEERQRGNFPDRFSGHQFPNYSSELNVNALLLGDSALYLCASSLRTGGRGEQFFGPGTRLTVL.

The chain recombines TRBV15 with TRBJ2-7; possibly TRBD1 for D (6 bases). V was cut by 0 bases and J by 2 bases, with 14 bases left in between. The CDR3 extends over 16 amino acids. Germline lookup yields CDR1 LNHNV and CDR2 YYDKDF (reference sequence). The CDR3 nucleotides are TGTGCCACCAGCAGAGAAGCATTAGGGGGACCCTACGAGCAGTACTTC. Encoded protein: CATSREALGGPYEQYF.